This T cell receptor beta chain was retrieved from a study of shared clonotypes between healthy human individuals. V gave up 1 base and J gave up 7 bases, with 17 bases separating them. Per germline, CDR1 KGHSH and CDR2 LQKENI. The CDR3 contains 17 residues. It was CD45RO-negative cells, positively selected for CCR7, that made up naive CD8 cells, with terminally differentiated effector memory CD45RA+ cells excluded. General study points: Sampling covered nothing but blood. Tissue TCR repertoires likely differ from those found in blood. Some clonotypes were shared by all four sorted-subset donors, while others were not shared. The non-shared ones had lower generation probabilities than the shared ones. Generally, naive subsets came out with larger estimated richness than memory subsets.

Sorted-subset replicate PCR reactions were performed with about 190 ng DNA, corresponding to roughly 31,000 T cell genomes. Measured with immunoSEQ multiplex PCR; TCRdb has only the in-frame clones, and not every one. The table has about 2 million clones, about 95% seen once. This clone has more than one count but fewer than ten. What it binds is not known. Sequences were obtained from naive CD8+ T cells sorted from blood. The sequence was collected from a man aged 18 to 29 in good health. The chain is built from TRBV18 and TRBJ1-6, with D perhaps TRBD1 (5 bases). CDR3 in DNA: TGTGCCAGCTCACCACTCTACGGTTCGGGGGAGAATTCACCCCTCCACTTT. Its translation: CASSPLYGSGENSPLHF.